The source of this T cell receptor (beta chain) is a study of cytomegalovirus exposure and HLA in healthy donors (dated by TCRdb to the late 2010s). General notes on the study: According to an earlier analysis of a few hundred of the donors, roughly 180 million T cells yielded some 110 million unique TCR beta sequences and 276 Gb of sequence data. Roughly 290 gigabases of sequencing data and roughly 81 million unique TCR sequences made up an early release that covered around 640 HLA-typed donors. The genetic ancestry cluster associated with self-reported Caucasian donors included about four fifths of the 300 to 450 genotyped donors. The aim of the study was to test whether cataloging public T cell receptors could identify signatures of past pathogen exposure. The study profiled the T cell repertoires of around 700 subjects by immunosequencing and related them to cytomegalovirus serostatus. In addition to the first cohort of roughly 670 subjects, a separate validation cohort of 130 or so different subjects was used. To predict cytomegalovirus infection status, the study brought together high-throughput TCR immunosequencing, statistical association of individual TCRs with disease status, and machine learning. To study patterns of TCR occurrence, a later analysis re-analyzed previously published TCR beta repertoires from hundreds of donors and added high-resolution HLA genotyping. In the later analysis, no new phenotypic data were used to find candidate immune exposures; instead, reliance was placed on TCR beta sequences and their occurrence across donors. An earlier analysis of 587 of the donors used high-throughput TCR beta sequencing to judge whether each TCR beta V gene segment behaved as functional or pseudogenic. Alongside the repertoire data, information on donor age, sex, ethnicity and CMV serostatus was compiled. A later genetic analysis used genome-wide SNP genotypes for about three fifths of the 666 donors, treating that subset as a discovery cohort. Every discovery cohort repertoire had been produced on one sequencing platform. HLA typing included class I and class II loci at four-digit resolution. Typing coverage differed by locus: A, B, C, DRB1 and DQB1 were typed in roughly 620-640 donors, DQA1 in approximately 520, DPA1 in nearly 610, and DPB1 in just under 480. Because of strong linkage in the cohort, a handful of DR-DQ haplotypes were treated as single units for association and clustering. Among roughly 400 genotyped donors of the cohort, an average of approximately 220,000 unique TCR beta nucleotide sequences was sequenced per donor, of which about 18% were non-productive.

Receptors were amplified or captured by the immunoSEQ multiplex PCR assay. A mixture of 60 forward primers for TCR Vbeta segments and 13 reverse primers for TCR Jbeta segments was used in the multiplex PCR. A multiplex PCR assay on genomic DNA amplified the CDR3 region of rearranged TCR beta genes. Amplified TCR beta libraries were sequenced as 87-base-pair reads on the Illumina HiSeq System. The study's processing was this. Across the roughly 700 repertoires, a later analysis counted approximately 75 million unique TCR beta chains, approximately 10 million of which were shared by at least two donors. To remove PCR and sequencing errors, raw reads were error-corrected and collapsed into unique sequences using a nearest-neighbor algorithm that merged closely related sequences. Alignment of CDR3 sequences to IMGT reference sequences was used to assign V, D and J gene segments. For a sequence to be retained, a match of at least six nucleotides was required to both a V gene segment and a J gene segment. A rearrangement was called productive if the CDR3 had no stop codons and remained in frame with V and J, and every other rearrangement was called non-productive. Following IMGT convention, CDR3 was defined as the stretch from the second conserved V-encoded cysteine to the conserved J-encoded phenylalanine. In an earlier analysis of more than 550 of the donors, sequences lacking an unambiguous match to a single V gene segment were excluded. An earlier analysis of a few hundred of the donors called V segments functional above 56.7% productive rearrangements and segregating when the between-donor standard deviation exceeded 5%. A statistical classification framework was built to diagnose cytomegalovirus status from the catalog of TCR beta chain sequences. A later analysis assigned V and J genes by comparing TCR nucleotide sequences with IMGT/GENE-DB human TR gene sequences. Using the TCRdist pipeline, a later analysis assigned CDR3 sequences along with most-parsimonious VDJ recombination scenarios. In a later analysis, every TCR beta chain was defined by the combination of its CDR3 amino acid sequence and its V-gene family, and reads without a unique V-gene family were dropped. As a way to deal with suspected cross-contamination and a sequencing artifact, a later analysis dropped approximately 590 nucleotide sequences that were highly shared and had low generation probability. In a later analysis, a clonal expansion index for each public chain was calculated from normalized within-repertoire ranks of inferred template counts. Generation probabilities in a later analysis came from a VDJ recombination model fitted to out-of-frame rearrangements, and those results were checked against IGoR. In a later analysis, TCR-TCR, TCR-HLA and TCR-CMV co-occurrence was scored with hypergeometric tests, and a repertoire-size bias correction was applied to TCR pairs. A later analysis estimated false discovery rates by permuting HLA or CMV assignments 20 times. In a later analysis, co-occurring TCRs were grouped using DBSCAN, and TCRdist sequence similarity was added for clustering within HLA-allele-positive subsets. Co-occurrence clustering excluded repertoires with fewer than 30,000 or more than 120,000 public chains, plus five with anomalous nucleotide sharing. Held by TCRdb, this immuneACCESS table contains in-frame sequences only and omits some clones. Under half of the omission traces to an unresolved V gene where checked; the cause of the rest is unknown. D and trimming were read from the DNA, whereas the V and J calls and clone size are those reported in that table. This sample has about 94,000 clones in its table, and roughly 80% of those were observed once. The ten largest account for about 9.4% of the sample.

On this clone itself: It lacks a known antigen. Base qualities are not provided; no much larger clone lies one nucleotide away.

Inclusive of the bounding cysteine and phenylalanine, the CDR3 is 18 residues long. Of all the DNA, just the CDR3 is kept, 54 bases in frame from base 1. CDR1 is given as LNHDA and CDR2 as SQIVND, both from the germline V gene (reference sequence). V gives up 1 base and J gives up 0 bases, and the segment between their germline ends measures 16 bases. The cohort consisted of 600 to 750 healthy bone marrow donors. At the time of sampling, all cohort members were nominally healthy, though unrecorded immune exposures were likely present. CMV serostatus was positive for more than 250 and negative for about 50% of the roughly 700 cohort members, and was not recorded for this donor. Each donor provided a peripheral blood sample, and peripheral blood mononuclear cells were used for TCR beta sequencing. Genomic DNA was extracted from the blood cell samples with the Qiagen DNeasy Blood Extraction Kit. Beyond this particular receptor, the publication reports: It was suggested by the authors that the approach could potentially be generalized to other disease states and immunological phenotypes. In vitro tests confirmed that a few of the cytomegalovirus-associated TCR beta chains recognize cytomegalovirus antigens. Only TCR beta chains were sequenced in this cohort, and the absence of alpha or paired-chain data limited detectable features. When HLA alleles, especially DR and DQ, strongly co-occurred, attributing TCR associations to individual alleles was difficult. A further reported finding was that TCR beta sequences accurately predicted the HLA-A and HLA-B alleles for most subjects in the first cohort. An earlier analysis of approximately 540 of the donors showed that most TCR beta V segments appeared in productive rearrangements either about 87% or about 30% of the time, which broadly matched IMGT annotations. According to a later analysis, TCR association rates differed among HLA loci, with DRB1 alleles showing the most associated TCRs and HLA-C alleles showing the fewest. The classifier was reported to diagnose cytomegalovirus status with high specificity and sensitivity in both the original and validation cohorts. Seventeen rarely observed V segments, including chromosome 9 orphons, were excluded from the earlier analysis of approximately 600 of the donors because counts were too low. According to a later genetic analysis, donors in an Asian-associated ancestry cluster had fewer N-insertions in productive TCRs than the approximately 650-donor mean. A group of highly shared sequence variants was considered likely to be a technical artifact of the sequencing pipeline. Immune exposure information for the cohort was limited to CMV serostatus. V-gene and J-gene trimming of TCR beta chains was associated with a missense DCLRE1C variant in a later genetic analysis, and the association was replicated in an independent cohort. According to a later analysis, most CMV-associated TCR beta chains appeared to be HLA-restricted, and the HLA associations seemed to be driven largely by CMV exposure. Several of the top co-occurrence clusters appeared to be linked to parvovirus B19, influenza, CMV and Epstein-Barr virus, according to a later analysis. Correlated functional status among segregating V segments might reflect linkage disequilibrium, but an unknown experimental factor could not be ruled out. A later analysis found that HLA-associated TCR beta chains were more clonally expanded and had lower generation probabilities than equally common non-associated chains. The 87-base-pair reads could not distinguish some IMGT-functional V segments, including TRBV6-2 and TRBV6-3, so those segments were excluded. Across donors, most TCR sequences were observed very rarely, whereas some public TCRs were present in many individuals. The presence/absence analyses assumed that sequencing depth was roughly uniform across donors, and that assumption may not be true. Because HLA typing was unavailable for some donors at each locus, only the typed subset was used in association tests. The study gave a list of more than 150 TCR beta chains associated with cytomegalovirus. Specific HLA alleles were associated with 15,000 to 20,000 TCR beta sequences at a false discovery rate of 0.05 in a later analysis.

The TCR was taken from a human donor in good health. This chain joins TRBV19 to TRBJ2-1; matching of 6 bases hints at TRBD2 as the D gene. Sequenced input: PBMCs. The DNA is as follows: TGTGCCAGTAGTATAGTCCGGGACTCCCTGAGCTCCTACAATGAGCAGTTCTTC. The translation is CASSIVRDSLSSYNEQFF.